The rows below give T cell receptor beta chains drawn from one sample of a study of cytotoxic CD8 clonotypes in ibrutinib-treated CLL. TCRdb keeps only in-frame clones here, not all; method: immunoSEQ multiplex PCR. The sample contains 330,000 or so clones, roughly 71% of which appear only once. Source: PBMCs, taken after 36 months of ibrutinib treatment. These TCRs come from a human donor with chronic lymphocytic leukemia. CDR3s include the opening cysteine and the closing phenylalanine or tryptophan. A D gene is named only where the DNA matches it firmly. A clone size is listed for some rows: how often the clone was seen (once, few, many), or a class if it is expanded.

V	J	size	D	CDR3	DNA
TRBV29-1	TRBJ2-5	.	.	CSVEPKETQYF	TGCAGCGTTGAACCTAAAGAGACCCAGTACTTC
TRBV7-6	TRBJ2-5	once	.	CASSLFQGSETQYF	TGTGCCAGCAGCTTATTTCAGGGATCAGAGACCCAGTACTTC
TRBV7-3	TRBJ2-2	.	.	CASSLTDSTELFF	TGTGCCAGCAGCTTAACCGACAGCACGGAGCTGTTTTTT
TRBV7-2	TRBJ2-3	.	.	CASSSVGGPGGYTQYF	TGTGCCAGCAGCTCCGTTGGGGGTCCAGGAGGGTATACGCAGTATTTT
TRBV23-1	TRBJ2-5	once	.	CASSQPPAAQETQYF	TGCGCCAGCAGCCAGCCCCCCGCCGCCCAAGAGACCCAGTACTTC
TRBV7-5	TRBJ2-7	.	.	CVRSYAGAWYEQYF	TGTGTCAGAAGCTACGCGGGAGCCTGGTACGAGCAGTACTTC
TRBV25-1	TRBJ2-1	.	.	CATVGYRGGEQFF	TGTGCCACCGTGGGATATAGGGGCGGTGAGCAGTTCTTC
TRBV7-9	TRBJ2-7	.	.	CASSTHSGTSYYEQYF	TGTGCCAGCAGCACCCACTCTGGGACTTCCTACTACGAGCAGTACTTC
TRBV5-1	TRBJ2-5	.	.	CASSRGIQETQYF	TGCGCCAGCAGCCGGGGGATACAAGAGACCCAGTACTTC
TRBV15	TRBJ2-7	.	.	CATSRDGGAPYEQYF	TGTGCCACCAGCAGAGATGGCGGGGCTCCCTACGAGCAGTACTTC
TRBV13	TRBJ2-5	once	.	CASSLGRRVETQYF	TGTGCCAGCAGCTTAGGCCGCAGGGTGGAGACCCAGTACTTC
TRBV7-9	TRBJ2-7	.	.	CASSFGAYEQYF	TGTGCCAGCAGCTTCGGGGCCTACGAGCAGTACTTC
TRBV7-2	TRBJ2-7	few	.	CASSLAGGSYEQYF	TGTGCCAGCAGCTTAGCGGGAGGATCCTACGAGCAGTACTTC
TRBV5-1	TRBJ2-3	.	TRBD2	CASSSGLGTNAGTDTQYF	TGCGCCAGCAGCTCCGGACTAGGGACTAACGCCGGCACAGATACGCAGTATTTT
TRBV10-1	TRBJ2-5	.	.	CASSDPQETQYF	TGCGCCAGCAGTGACCCACAAGAGACCCAGTACTTC
TRBV2	TRBJ1-5	few	.	CASNEGQGLAQHF	TGTGCCAGCAATGAGGGACAAGGCTTGGCCCAGCATTTT
TRBV19	TRBJ2-1	.	.	CASSMGGTYNEQFF	TGTGCCAGTAGTATGGGGGGTACCTACAATGAGCAGTTCTTC
TRBV4-1	TRBJ2-2	.	.	CASSQPLLGSRGELFF	TGCGCCAGCAGCCAACCTCTTTTGGGGAGTCGAGGGGAGCTGTTTTTT
TRBV9	TRBJ1-1	few	.	CASSVSPGRSNTEAFF	TGTGCCAGCAGCGTATCCCCCGGGAGGTCGAACACTGAAGCTTTCTTT
TRBV6-5	TRBJ1-1	.	.	CASSRRALNTEAFF	TGTGCCAGCAGTCGCAGGGCCCTGAACACTGAAGCTTTCTTT
TRBV7-3	TRBJ1-1	.	.	CASSLTGGLVNTEAFF	TGTGCCAGCAGCTTAACGGGGGGACTTGTGAACACTGAAGCTTTCTTT
TRBV9	TRBJ2-4	.	TRBD2	CASSTIAGGPGKNIQYF	TGTGCCAGCAGCACCATAGCGGGGGGGCCGGGCAAAAACATTCAGTACTTC
TRBV9	TRBJ2-7	.	.	CASSVESTSYEQYF	TGTGCCAGCAGCGTAGAGTCGACCTCCTACGAGCAGTACTTC
TRBV4-3	TRBJ1-2	.	TRBD1	CASSQVQGAGENYGYTF	TGCGCCAGCAGCCAAGTGCAGGGGGCTGGTGAGAACTATGGCTACACCTTC
TRBV18	TRBJ1-1	.	TRBD1	CASSLSGTGLGYTEAFF	TGTGCCAGCTCACTTTCCGGGACAGGACTGGGGTACACTGAAGCTTTCTTT
TRBV5-1	TRBJ1-2	few	.	CASSPGGTVYGYTF	TGCGCCAGCAGCCCCGGGGGGACCGTATATGGCTACACCTTC
TRBV19	TRBJ2-3	.	TRBD2	CASSIRGLAGRGDTQYF	TGTGCCAGTAGTATCCGTGGACTAGCGGGGCGGGGAGATACGCAGTATTTT
TRBV9	TRBJ2-1	.	TRBD2	CASSVGSGRVDEQFF	TGTGCCAGCAGCGTAGGTAGCGGGAGGGTCGATGAGCAGTTCTTC
TRBV4-1	TRBJ2-5	.	TRBD2	CASSRHSGETSKETQYF	TGCGCCAGCAGCCGCCATAGCGGGGAGACCAGTAAAGAGACCCAGTACTTC
TRBV19	TRBJ2-5	.	.	CASSIKGSGPETQYF	TGTGCCAGTAGTATTAAGGGTTCAGGACCCGAGACCCAGTACTTC
TRBV6-5	TRBJ1-1	.	.	CATYPDRGNTEAFF	TGTGCCACCTATCCCGACCGGGGAAACACTGAAGCTTTCTTT
TRBV6-1	TRBJ2-5	.	.	CASSEEFVQETQYF	TGTGCCAGCAGTGAAGAGTTCGTACAAGAGACCCAGTACTTC
TRBV5-6	TRBJ2-5	.	TRBD1	CASSAGTGIEETQYF	TGTGCCAGCAGCGCAGGGACAGGGATAGAAGAGACCCAGTACTTC
TRBV2	TRBJ2-3	few	.	CASSTFGGTQYF	TGTGCCAGCAGCACCTTCGGTGGGACGCAGTATTTT
TRBV4-1	TRBJ2-7	.	.	CASSQDLYAPYEQYF	TGCGCCAGCAGCCAAGATCTCTATGCACCCTACGAGCAGTACTTC
TRBV18	TRBJ2-5	.	.	CASSPNWNVGWQETQYF	TGTGCCAGCTCACCAAACTGGAACGTGGGGTGGCAAGAGACCCAGTACTTC
TRBV6-5	TRBJ2-7	.	.	CASSYSVGLTYEQYF	TGTGCCAGCAGTTACTCAGTTGGCCTGACCTACGAGCAGTACTTC
TRBV7-2	TRBJ1-3	.	.	CASSPHGQFISGNTIYF	TGTGCCAGCAGCCCTCACGGACAGTTCATCTCTGGAAACACCATATATTTT
TRBV4-2	TRBJ2-7	.	TRBD2	CASSQGGGGFSYEQYF	TGTGCCAGCAGCCAAGGCGGCGGGGGGTTTTCCTACGAGCAGTACTTC
TRBV4-1	TRBJ1-2	.	.	CASSQVSGNYGYTF	TGCGCCAGCAGCCAAGTATCCGGGAACTATGGCTACACCTTC
TRBV6-6	TRBJ2-7	.	.	CASSYSALASYEQYF	TGTGCCAGCAGTTACTCGGCCTTAGCCTCCTACGAGCAGTACTTC
TRBV7-6	TRBJ2-7	few	.	CASSLVFGEQYF	TGTGCCAGCAGCTTAGTTTTTGGCGAGCAGTACTTC
TRBV5-1	TRBJ1-1	.	TRBD1	CASSTQGAGTEAFF	TGCGCCAGCAGCACTCAGGGGGCTGGCACTGAAGCTTTCTTT
TRBV2	TRBJ2-3	.	TRBD2	CASSGSKAGITDTQYF	TGTGCCAGCAGTGGGTCCAAAGCGGGAATCACAGATACGCAGTATTTT